The 26 T cell receptor beta chains below were found in one sample sequenced in a study of cytomegalovirus exposure and HLA in healthy donors. Both 60 Vbeta primers and 13 Jbeta primers went into the PCR. The table came from immunoSEQ multiplex PCR; TCRdb's copy has only in-frame clones and leaves some out. The listing records around 150,000 clones. The sample consisted of PBMCs. The receptors were gathered from a woman aged 55-75 years in good health and CMV-seronegative.

The gene calls are TRBV9 and TRBJ1-6; D is unclear. Looked up from germline, CDR1 is SGDLS and CDR2 is YYNGEE. Trimming pared 0 bases from V and 10 bases from J, leaving 8 bases between. This CDR3 is built from 13 residues. The CDR3 bases are TGTGCCAGCAGCGTAGATTCAGCGTCACCCCTCCACTTT. Translation: CASSVDSASPLHF.

This rearrangement joins TRBV27 to TRBJ2-3, with TRBD1 matching 8 bases. Germline CDR1 is MNHEY and CDR2 is SMNVEV (reference sequence). The CDR3 runs to 16 residues. V shed 6 bases and J 6 bases; nucleotides not matched to a gene: 14. CDR3 nucleotide sequence: TGTGCCAGCAGCCCCTACCCAGGGACAGGTGCGGATACGCAGTATTTT. This sequence encodes CASSPYPGTGADTQYF.

The V gene is TRBV4-2, the J gene TRBJ2-3; D uncertain. The CDR3 sequence is 16 residues long. Germline lookup yields CDR1 LGHNA and CDR2 YNFKEQ. V lost 0 bases, J lost 2 bases, and 12 bases lay in between. The CDR3 is CASSQEGGGFTDTQYF. In nucleotides, the CDR3 is TGTGCCAGCAGCCAAGAAGGCGGCGGATTCACAGATACGCAGTATTTT.

This chain links TRBV30 with TRBJ1-1; D possibly corresponds to TRBD1 (5 bases). The V end was cut by 5 bases, the J end by 4 bases, with 14 bases between. The CDR3 sequence is 13 residues long. Per the germline V gene, CDR1 is GTSNPN and CDR2 is SVGIG (reference sequence). The CDR3 here is CAWSGGVGTEAFF. As DNA, the CDR3 is TGTGCCTGGTCCGGAGGGGTCGGCACTGAAGCTTTCTTT.

J is TRBJ2-1 and V is TRBV11-2, with 7 positions matching TRBD2. There are 14 residues in the CDR3. Germline CDR1 SGHAT, CDR2 FQNNGV. V dropped 3 bases and J dropped 2; count of bases not matched to a gene: 1. CDR3 bases: TGTGCCAGCAGCTTTGGGGGGGCCTACAATGAGCAGTTCTTC. It is translated as CASSFGGAYNEQFF.

CDR3 loop: CASSVAPGGAWNEQFF. The CDR3 DNA reads TGTGCCAGCAGCGTAGCCCCAGGAGGCGCTTGGAATGAGCAGTTCTTC. J is TRBJ2-1 and V is TRBV9, with D tentatively TRBD2 (5 bases). Germline loops: CDR1 SGDLS, CDR2 YYNGEE. The CDR3 consists of 16 residues. V was trimmed by 0 bases and J by 7 bases, leaving 17 bases between them.

This chain connects TRBV5-6 to TRBJ2-5, with TRBD1 identical over 9 bases. Unmatched junction bases numbered 10, after V lost 6 bases and J lost 4 bases. This CDR3 has 15 amino acids. CDR1 is SGHDT, CDR2 YYEEEE, per germline. The CDR3 bases are TGTGCCAGCACCCATGGGGACAGGGTCCCAGAGACCCAGTACTTC. Translation: CASTHGDRVPETQYF. Full variable domain (rest looked up from reference TRBV5-6 and TRBJ2-5): DAGVTQSPTHLIKTRGQQVTLRCSPKSGHDTVSWYQQALGQGPQFIFQYYEEEERQRGNFPDRFSGHQFPNYSSELNVNALLLGDSALYLCASTHGDRVPETQYFGPGTRLLVL.

V usage is TRBV6-6 and J usage is TRBJ2-7; a possible D gene is TRBD1 (6 bases). Trimming removed 8 bases from V and 2 bases from J, with 13 bases in between. The CDR3 loop spans 13 amino acids. Germline V gene sequence: CDR1 MNHNY, CDR2 SVGAGI (reference sequence). The CDR3 coding sequence is TGTGCCAGCTGCTCGCAGGGGACCTACGAGCAGTACTTC. This encodes CASCSQGTYEQYF.

The V gene is TRBV30, the J gene TRBJ2-6; D is undetermined. CDR1 and CDR2 from the germline V gene are GTSNPN and SVGIG (reference sequence). CDR3 size: 14 residues. With 4 bases removed from V and 0 bases from J, the gap between germline ends came to 7 bases. The CDR3 loop is CAWTSNSGANVLTF. CDR3 sequence (DNA): TGTGCCTGGACCAGTAACTCTGGGGCCAACGTCCTGACTTTC.

The chain couples TRBV9 to TRBJ2-3; D might be TRBD2 (5 bases). CDR3 length equals 15 residues. Germline values: CDR1 SGDLS, CDR2 YYNGEE. V shed 4 bases and J shed 5 bases, with 17 bases lying between them. Written as DNA, the CDR3 is TGTGCCAGCAGCCTCTCGAGGGCAAGAGGAGATACGCAGTATTTT. This encodes CASSLSRARGDTQYF.

The J gene is TRBJ1-1, the V gene TRBV5-1, with 8 bases lining up with TRBD1. The CDR3 consists of 17 residues. From germline, CDR1 is SGHRS and CDR2 YFSETQ. The ends lost 3 bases at V and 2 bases at J; junction bases unmatched: 12. CDR3 sequence reads: CASSSYGQGRGNTEAFF. CDR3 sequence (DNA): TGCGCCAGCAGCTCATACGGACAGGGTAGGGGCAACACTGAAGCTTTCTTT.

This chain connects TRBV18 to TRBJ2-1, with 10 bases that match TRBD1. Losses at the gene ends were 4 bases for V and 2 bases for J; bases not matched to a gene: 11. The CDR3 sequence is 18 residues long. Germline CDR1 and CDR2: KGHSH and LQKENI. The CDR3 sequence is CASSHRDRGGLAYNEQFF. The CDR3 DNA follows: TGTGCCAGCTCACACCGGGACAGGGGAGGCTTGGCCTACAATGAGCAGTTCTTC.

The chain uses TRBV27 and TRBJ2-1, with D perhaps TRBD2 (5 bases). The CDR3 sequence is 17 residues long. With 2 bases removed from V and 3 bases from J, the gap between germline ends came to 17 bases. Germline V gene sequence: CDR1 MNHEY, CDR2 SMNVEV (reference sequence). CDR3 amino acids: CASSLEPGKGFYNEQFF. The CDR3, as DNA: TGTGCCAGCAGTTTAGAGCCCGGGAAGGGTTTCTACAATGAGCAGTTCTTC.

The gene calls are TRBV7-2 and TRBJ1-2; possible D gene TRBD1, 5 bases. Germline CDR1 and CDR2: SGHTA and FQGNSA. This CDR3 is 15 amino acids long. Trimming pared 6 bases from V and 3 bases from J, leaving 17 bases between. The CDR3 spells CASRPSGGVDYGYTF. CDR3 DNA: TGTGCCAGCAGGCCATCTGGGGGGGTTGACTATGGCTACACCTTC. Based on the CDR3 plus reference TRBV7-2 and TRBJ1-2, the full variable domain is GAGVSQSPSNKVTEKGKDVELRCDPISGHTALYWYRQSLGQGLEFLIYFQGNSAPDKSGLPSDRFSAERTGGSVSTLTIQRTQQEDSAVYLCASRPSGGVDYGYTFGSGTRLTVV.

V gene TRBV19 combines with J gene TRBJ1-5, with a tentative D call TRBD1 (5 bases). Germline loops: CDR1 LNHDA, CDR2 SQIVND (reference sequence). V was clipped by 8 bases and J by 0 bases, with 14 bases between them. The CDR3 consists of 15 residues. The CDR3 protein is CASWGEAHSNQPQHF. The CDR3 nucleotides are TGTGCCAGTTGGGGCGAGGCTCATAGCAATCAGCCCCAGCATTTT.

This chain joins TRBV12-5 and TRBJ1-4; maybe TRBD1 (5 bases). CDR1 is LGHNT, CDR2 FRNRAP, per germline. The CDR3 extends over 13 amino acids. Trimming stripped 7 bases from V and 7 bases from J, with 13 bases between. CDR3 amino acids: CASERGSGEKLFF. The CDR3 DNA is TGTGCTAGTGAGCGGGGGTCGGGTGAAAAACTGTTTTTT.

J is TRBJ2-3 and V is TRBV29-1; 7 nucleotides line up with TRBD2. V was clipped by 5 bases and J by 6 bases; unmatched bases: 20. Germline V gives CDR1 SQVTM, CDR2 ANQGSEA. The CDR3 runs 17 residues. Here the CDR3 DNA reads TGCAGCGTTCCTTGGGACCAGATCGGACTAGTCAAGGATACGCAGTATTTT. Protein sequence: CSVPWDQIGLVKDTQYF.

The V and J genes are TRBV5-3 and TRBJ1-1; 7 bases are a match to TRBD1. TRBV5-3 is sorted into the ORF group, with uncertain function. This CDR3 is built from 15 residues. Germline trimming cut 4 bases from V and 4 bases from J; bases unmatched to any gene: 10. CDR3 sequence reads: CARSMTRGRRTEAFF. DNA for the CDR3: TGTGCCAGAAGCATGACGAGGGGGCGACGCACTGAAGCTTTCTTT.

The V and J genes are TRBV9 and TRBJ2-2; 10 bases agree with TRBD2. V lost 3 bases to trimming and J lost 1 base; unmatched junction nucleotides: 6. Germline values: CDR1 SGDLS, CDR2 YYNGEE. CDR3 length: 17 residues. CDR3 sequence (DNA): TGTGCCAGCAGCGCCACCGGGACTAGCGTGAACACCGGGGAGCTGTTTTTT. Amino acid sequence: CASSATGTSVNTGELFF.

This sequence joins TRBV7-9 and TRBJ2-3, with 14 nucleotides matching TRBD2. The V segment lost 1 base and the J segment 2 bases; nucleotides outside the gene matches: 2. Germline values: CDR1 SEHNR, CDR2 FQNEAQ (reference sequence). This CDR3 contains 17 residues. For the CDR3, the DNA is TGTGCCAGCAGCTTAGGACTAGCGGGAGGGCCCACAGATACGCAGTATTTT. This codes for CASSLGLAGGPTDTQYF.

The chain employs TRBV29-1 and TRBJ1-3; D is unclear. The ends were cut back, 7 bases at V and 3 bases at J, with 10 bases in the middle. This CDR3 is 12 amino acids long. Germline-derived CDR1 and CDR2 are SQVTM and ANQGSEA. CDR3: CSGSGDGNTIYF. CDR3 nucleotide sequence: TGCAGCGGATCGGGTGATGGAAACACCATATATTTT. The entire variable domain, with the rest obtained from reference TRBV29-1 and TRBJ1-3, is as follows: SAVISQKPSRDICQRGTSLTIQCQVDSQVTMMFWYRQQPGQSLTLIATANQGSEATYESGFVIDKFPISRPNLTFSTLTVSNMSPEDSSIYLCSGSGDGNTIYFGEGSWLTVV.

The V gene is TRBV7-3, the J gene TRBJ2-3; D may be TRBD2 (5 bases). Trimming took 2 bases from V and 4 from J, leaving 10 bases between them. This CDR3 contains 14 residues. CDR1 is SGHTA and CDR2 is FQGTGA in the germline V gene. The CDR3 nucleotides are TGTGCCAGCAGCTTAGCGGGCGAGCCAGATACGCAGTATTTT. Its translation: CASSLAGEPDTQYF.

The chain uses TRBV6-5 and TRBJ2-4; TRBD1 is a possible D gene (6 bases). The CDR3 loop spans 14 amino acids. V was shortened by 5 bases and J by 12 bases, with 20 bases between the two germline ends. Germline CDR1 is MNHEY and CDR2 is SVGAGI. The CDR3 sequence is CASSPTKHRVTQYF. The CDR3 nucleotides read TGTGCCAGCAGTCCAACAAAGCACAGGGTCACTCAGTACTTC.

This chain links TRBV25-1 with TRBJ1-2; D call uncertain. Trimming removed 0 bases from V and 6 bases from J, with 11 bases in between. CDR3 length equals 14 residues. CDR1 and CDR2 from the germline V gene are MGHDK and SYGVNS. This CDR3 is CASSEYTSADGYTF. The CDR3 region has the DNA TGTGCCAGCAGTGAATATACCTCAGCGGATGGCTACACCTTC.

V is TRBV27 and J is TRBJ2-7; D not resolved. The V end was cut by 2 bases, the J end by 2 bases, with 10 bases between. Germline-derived CDR1 and CDR2 are MNHEY and SMNVEV (reference sequence). CDR3 length equals 14 residues. DNA of the CDR3: TGTGCCAGCAGTTTAGGTGGCGGTACCTACGAGCAGTACTTC. It codes for CASSLGGGTYEQYF.

The V gene is TRBV7-9, the J gene TRBJ1-3, with 7 bases matching TRBD1. The germline V gene encodes CDR1 SEHNR and CDR2 FQNEAQ (reference sequence). Trimming at V came to 5 bases and at J to 0 bases, leaving 4 bases not matched to a gene. CDR3 length equals 15 residues. The CDR3 nucleotides are TGTGCCAGCAGCGTAACAGGGGTCTCTGGAAACACCATATATTTT. It translates to CASSVTGVSGNTIYF.